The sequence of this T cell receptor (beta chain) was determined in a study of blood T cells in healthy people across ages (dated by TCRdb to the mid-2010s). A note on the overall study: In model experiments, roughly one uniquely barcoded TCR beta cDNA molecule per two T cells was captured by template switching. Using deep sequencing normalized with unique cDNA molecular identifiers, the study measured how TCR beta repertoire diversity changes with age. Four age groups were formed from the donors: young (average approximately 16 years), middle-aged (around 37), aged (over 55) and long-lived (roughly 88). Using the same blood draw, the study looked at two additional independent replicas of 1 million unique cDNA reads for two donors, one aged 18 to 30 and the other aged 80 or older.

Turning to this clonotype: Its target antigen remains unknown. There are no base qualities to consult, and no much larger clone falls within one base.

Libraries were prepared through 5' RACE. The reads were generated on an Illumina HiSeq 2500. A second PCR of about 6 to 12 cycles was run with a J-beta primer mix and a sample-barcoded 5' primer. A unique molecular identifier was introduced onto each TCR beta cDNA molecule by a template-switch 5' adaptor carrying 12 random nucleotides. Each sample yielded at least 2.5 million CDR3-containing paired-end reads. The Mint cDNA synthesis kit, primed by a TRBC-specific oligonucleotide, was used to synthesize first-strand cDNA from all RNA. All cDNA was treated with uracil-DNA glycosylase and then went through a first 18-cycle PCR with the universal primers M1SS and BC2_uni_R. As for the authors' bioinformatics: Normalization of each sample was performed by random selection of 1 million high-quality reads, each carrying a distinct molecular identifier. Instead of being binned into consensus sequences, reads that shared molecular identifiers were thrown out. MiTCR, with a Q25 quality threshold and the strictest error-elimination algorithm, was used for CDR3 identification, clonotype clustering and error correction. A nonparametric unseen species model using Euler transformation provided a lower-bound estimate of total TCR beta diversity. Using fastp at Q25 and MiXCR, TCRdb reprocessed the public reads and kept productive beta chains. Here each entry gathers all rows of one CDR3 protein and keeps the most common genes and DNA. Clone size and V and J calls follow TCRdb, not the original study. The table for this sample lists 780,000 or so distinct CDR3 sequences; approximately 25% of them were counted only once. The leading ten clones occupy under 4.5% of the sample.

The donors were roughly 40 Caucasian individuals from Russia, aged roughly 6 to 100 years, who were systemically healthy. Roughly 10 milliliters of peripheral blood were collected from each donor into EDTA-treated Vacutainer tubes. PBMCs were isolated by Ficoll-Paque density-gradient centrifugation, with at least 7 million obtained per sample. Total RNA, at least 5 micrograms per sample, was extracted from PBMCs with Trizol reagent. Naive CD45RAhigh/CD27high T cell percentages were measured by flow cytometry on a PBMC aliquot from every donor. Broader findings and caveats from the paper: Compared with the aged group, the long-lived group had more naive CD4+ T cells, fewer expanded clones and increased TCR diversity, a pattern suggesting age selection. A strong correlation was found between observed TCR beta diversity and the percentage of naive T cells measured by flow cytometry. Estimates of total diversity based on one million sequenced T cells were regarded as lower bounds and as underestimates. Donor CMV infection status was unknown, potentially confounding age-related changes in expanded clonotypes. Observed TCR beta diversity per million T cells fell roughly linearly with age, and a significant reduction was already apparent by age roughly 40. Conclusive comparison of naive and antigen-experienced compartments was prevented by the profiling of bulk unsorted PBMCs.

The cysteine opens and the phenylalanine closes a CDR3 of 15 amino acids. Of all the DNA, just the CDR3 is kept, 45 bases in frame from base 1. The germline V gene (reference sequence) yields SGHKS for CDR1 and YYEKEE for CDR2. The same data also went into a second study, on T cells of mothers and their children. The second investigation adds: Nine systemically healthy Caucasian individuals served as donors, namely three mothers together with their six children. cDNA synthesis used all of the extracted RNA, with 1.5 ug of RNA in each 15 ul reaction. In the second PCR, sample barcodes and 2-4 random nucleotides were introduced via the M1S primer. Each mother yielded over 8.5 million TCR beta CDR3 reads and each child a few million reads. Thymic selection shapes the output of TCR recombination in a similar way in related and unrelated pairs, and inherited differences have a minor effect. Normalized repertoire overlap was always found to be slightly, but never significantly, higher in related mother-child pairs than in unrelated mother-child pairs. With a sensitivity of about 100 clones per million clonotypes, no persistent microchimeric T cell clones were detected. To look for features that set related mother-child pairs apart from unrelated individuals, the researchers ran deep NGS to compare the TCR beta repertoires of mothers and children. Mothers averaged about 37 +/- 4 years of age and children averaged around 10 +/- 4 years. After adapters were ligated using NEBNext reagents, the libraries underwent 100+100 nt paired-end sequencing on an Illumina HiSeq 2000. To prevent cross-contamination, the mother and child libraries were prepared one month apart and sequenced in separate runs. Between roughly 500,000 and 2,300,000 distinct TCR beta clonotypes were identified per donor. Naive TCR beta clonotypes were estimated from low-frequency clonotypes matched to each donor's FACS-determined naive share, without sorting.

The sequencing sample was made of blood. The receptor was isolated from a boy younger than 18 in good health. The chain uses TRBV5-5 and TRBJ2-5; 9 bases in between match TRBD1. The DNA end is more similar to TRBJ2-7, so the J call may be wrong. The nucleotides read TGTGCCAGCAGCTTGGATGGGACAGGGACCTACGAGCAGTACTTC. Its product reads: CASSLDGTGTYEQYF.